A selection of T cell receptor beta chains follows, all from one sample in a study of regulatory T cells in long-lasting Graves disease. MiXCR was run by TCRdb on the multiplex PCR reads, yielding one entry per CDR3 protein. The sample includes some 250,000 distinct CDR3 sequences, 18% of them seen just once. This same sample was also taken into another study, of T cells in Graves' hyperthyroidism and ophthalmopathy.

The sample consisted of peripheral blood mononuclear cells (PBMCs), taken at new diagnosis, from a patient treated with antithyroid drugs. The receptors stem from a woman in her thirties with Graves disease. Both conserved end residues are part of each CDR3. D genes are given only for firm matches. Clone size is not always given. Where it is, it says once, few, many or a class for expanded clones.

-	TRBJ1-6	many	TRBV7-9	CASSSPNNSPLHF	TGTGCCAGCAGCTCCCCGAACAATTCACCCCTCCACTTT
TRBD1	TRBJ1-1	many	TRBV20-1	CSARMGTGGRTEAFF	TGCAGTGCTAGAATGGGGACAGGGGGCCGAACTGAAGCTTTCTTT
TRBD2	TRBJ2-3	many	TRBV20-1	CSATGLAGDTDTQYF	TGCAGTGCCACGGGACTAGCGGGGGACACAGATACGCAGTATTTT
-	TRBJ1-6	many	TRBV2	CASSAGYNSPLHF	TGTGCCAGCAGTGCGGGGTACAATTCACCCCTCCACTTT
-	TRBJ1-1	-	TRBV10-1	CASSPGPNRNTEAFF	TGCGCCAGCAGTCCCGGACCGAACAGGAACACTGAAGCTTTCTTT
-	TRBJ2-3	many	TRBV28	CATGMGDTSTDTQYF	TGTGCCACCGGAATGGGGGACACTAGCACAGATACGCAGTATTTT
-	TRBJ2-7	many	TRBV7-2	CASSLGRQEQYF	TGTGCCAGCAGCTTAGGACGTCAAGAGCAGTACTTC
-	TRBJ1-1	-	TRBV20-1	CSARVGAPNTEAFF	TGCAGTGCTAGAGTTGGGGCACCGAACACTGAAGCTTTCTTT
TRBD1	TRBJ2-3	many	TRBV5-5	CASSRGLGQSTDTQYF	TGTGCCAGCAGCCGTGGGTTGGGACAGAGCACAGATACGCAGTATTTT
-	TRBJ1-5	many	TRBV7-9	CASSRTNQPQHF	TGTGCCAGCAGCCGTACTAATCAGCCCCAGCATTTT
-	TRBJ1-5	many	TRBV6-2/TRBV6-3	CASSETHQPQHF	TGTGCCAGCAGTGAAACCCATCAGCCCCAGCATTTT